Listed below are T cell receptor beta chains from one sample, sequenced in a study of Graves' ophthalmopathy and Graves' hyperthyroidism. TCRdb analysed the multiplex PCR reads with MiXCR anew, one entry per CDR3 protein. The sample lists over 500,000 distinct CDR3 sequences; 20% to 25% were seen once. The sample consisted of peripheral blood. The source is a woman in her late teens or twenties with stable Graves' hyperthyroidism. Some clones in this sample may be carry-over from other donors' samples. CDR3s include the opening cysteine and the closing phenylalanine or tryptophan. The order of the fields is V gene, CDR3 protein.

v_call: TRBV12-3/TRBV12-4; cdr3_aa: CASSLEAGMNTGAFF
v_call: TRBV11-2; cdr3_aa: CASTELPRGRYNSPLHF
v_call: TRBV20-1; cdr3_aa: CSARRQPGTEAFF
v_call: TRBV5-1; cdr3_aa: CASSPTPGTEETQYF
v_call: TRBV6-2/TRBV6-3; cdr3_aa: CASSYAGQGRKTQYF
v_call: TRBV5-1; cdr3_aa: CASSLGTPGLTSYEQYF
v_call: TRBV28; cdr3_aa: CASSFRDRLNQPQHF
v_call: TRBV7-9; cdr3_aa: CASSSPGQEPRPQHF
v_call: TRBV12-5; cdr3_aa: CASGSGTEETQYF
v_call: TRBV6-5; cdr3_aa: CASSQLRGETQYF
v_call: TRBV20-1; cdr3_aa: CSATREGYGYTF
v_call: TRBV7-8; cdr3_aa: CASSLASQTSGRAYEQYF
v_call: TRBV5-1; cdr3_aa: CASSLLLGESEQYF
v_call: TRBV13; cdr3_aa: CASSLGWVLVSRTGTTNYGYTF
v_call: TRBV28; cdr3_aa: CASSFPTGLDYGYTF
v_call: TRBV12-3/TRBV12-4; cdr3_aa: CASSLNGNTEAFF
v_call: TRBV10-1; cdr3_aa: CASSEGGAWETQYF
v_call: TRBV15; cdr3_aa: CATSRDRPSDEETQYF
v_call: TRBV9; cdr3_aa: CASSGTGGSKTQYF
v_call: TRBV6-1; cdr3_aa: CASSDPGGSNYGYTF
v_call: TRBV14; cdr3_aa: CASRKGIINSPLHF
v_call: TRBV5-1; cdr3_aa: CASSLADRGSGYTF
v_call: TRBV27; cdr3_aa: CASSHRDRVYEQYF
v_call: TRBV29-1; cdr3_aa: CSVVTGTYEQYF
v_call: TRBV19; cdr3_aa: CASSIQVPPDF
v_call: TRBV19; cdr3_aa: CAIHRDNGGYTF
v_call: TRBV20-1; cdr3_aa: CSARWDRNQPQHF
v_call: TRBV12-3/TRBV12-4; cdr3_aa: CASSTGPETQYF
v_call: TRBV6-5; cdr3_aa: CASSYLTGMGNTEAFF
v_call: TRBV6-1; cdr3_aa: CASRVRDSYEQYF
v_call: TRBV6-1; cdr3_aa: CASSAATLYEQYF
v_call: TRBV12-3/TRBV12-4; cdr3_aa: CASSLRGASYEQYF
v_call: TRBV7-3; cdr3_aa: CASSLTWVAGGPRTGELFF
v_call: TRBV2; cdr3_aa: CASSDPGTEHEQYF
v_call: TRBV2; cdr3_aa: CASSDSRYSYEQYF
v_call: TRBV7-3; cdr3_aa: CASSLTSRTPLHF
v_call: TRBV12-3/TRBV12-4; cdr3_aa: CASSSSLGLRYEQYF
v_call: TRBV6-1; cdr3_aa: CASSEETGFYGYTF
v_call: TRBV15; cdr3_aa: CATSKGGYSNQPQHF
v_call: TRBV12-3/TRBV12-4; cdr3_aa: CASSLMGTALTGNTIYF
v_call: TRBV12-3/TRBV12-4; cdr3_aa: CASRSSLSNQPQHF